The 31 T cell receptor beta chains in this list originate from one sample, sequenced in a study of CD8 T cells in Susac syndrome. After extraction with the RNeasy kit, about 0.5 to 1 ug of the RNA was reverse transcribed using random hexamers. Each CDR3 protein gets one entry after TCRdb re-called the immunoSEQ multiplex PCR reads with MiXCR. The data hold 100,000 to 150,000 distinct CDR3 sequences, with 90% to 95% observed a single time. The sequenced sample consisted of CD4+ T cells from PBMCs. The receptors were gathered from a human donor in good health.

The chain employs TRBV20-1 and TRBJ2-5, with 8 bases lining up with TRBD1. CDR3 length: 14 residues. CDR1 DFQATT and CDR2 SNEGSKA come from the germline V gene (reference sequence). The V and J ends lost 5 bases and 5 bases, in that order; junction bases with no gene match: 10. The CDR3 sequence is CSAARTGLVETQYF. The CDR3 DNA is TGCAGTGCTGCCCGGACAGGGTTGGTGGAGACCCAGTACTTC.

The chain combines TRBV29-1 with TRBJ1-1; D is ambiguous. V lost 4 bases to trimming and J lost 1 base, with 13 bases between them. The CDR3 covers 14 residues. Germline CDR1 is SQVTM and CDR2 is ANQGSEA. Here the CDR3 reads CSVAEGYRNTEAFF. The DNA of the CDR3 is TGCAGCGTTGCGGAGGGTTACAGGAACACTGAAGCTTTCTTT.

The chain recombines TRBV27 with TRBJ2-7; 7 bases agree with TRBD2. Germline V gene data show CDR1 as MNHEY and CDR2 as SMNVEV (reference sequence). The CDR3 consists of 15 residues. The junction had 11 bases not matched to a gene; V was cut back by 9 bases and J by 0 bases. CDR3 bases: TGTGCCAGTTCTACGCGAGCGGGAATCTCCTACGAGCAGTACTTC. It translates to CASSTRAGISYEQYF.

V gene TRBV18 combines with J gene TRBJ2-1; D gene uncertain. Germline V gene lookup returns CDR1 KGHSH and CDR2 LQKENI. Trimming took off 3 bases at V and 5 bases at J, with 14 bases between the two ends. The CDR3 is 15 residues long. The CDR3 here is CASSPASRQDNEQFF. The CDR3 bases are TGTGCCAGCTCACCTGCTTCCCGCCAAGACAATGAGCAGTTCTTC.

The chain has TRBV24-1 and TRBJ2-1; 10 bases map to TRBD2. CDR1 KGHDR and CDR2 SFDVKD come from the germline V gene. The CDR3 spans 16 residues. V dropped 3 bases and J dropped 8; count of bases not matched to a gene: 9. CDR3 nucleotide sequence: TGTGCCACCAGTGATCCGAGCGGGAGGGGTGGGGATGAGCAGTTCTTC. Translation: CATSDPSGRGGDEQFF.

The CDR3, as DNA: TGTGCCAGCAGTGCGGGGTGGTCGTCCTCCTACACCTTC. Protein sequence: CASSAGWSSSYTF. The J gene is TRBJ1-2, the V gene TRBV2, with D unresolved. V was trimmed by 4 bases and J by 10 bases, leaving 16 bases between them. In germline, CDR1 is SNHLY, CDR2 FYNNEI. The CDR3 has 13 amino acids.

J is TRBJ2-7 and V is TRBV29-1, with TRBD1 matching over 7 bases. V lost 6 bases to trimming and J lost 2 bases; unmatched junction nucleotides: 4. This CDR3 spans 12 amino acids. The germline V gene has CDR1 SQVTM and CDR2 ANQGSEA. The CDR3 spells CSVVQGTYEQYF. CDR3 nucleotides: TGCAGCGTGGTACAGGGGACCTACGAGCAGTACTTC.

The chain has TRBV6-6 and TRBJ2-5, with TRBD2 identical over 12 bases. The V gene's germline CDR1 is MNHNY and CDR2 SVGAGI (reference sequence). The CDR3 length is 16 residues. The V and J ends lost 6 bases and 6 bases, in that order; junction bases with no gene match: 11. The CDR3 region has the DNA TGTGCCAGCAGCTCCCGACTAGCGGGAGACTTAAAGACCCAGTACTTC. Translating it yields CASSSRLAGDLKTQYF.

The chain employs TRBV1 and TRBJ2-1; the table's D gene call, TRBD2, was not cross checked with the DNA. TRBV1 is a listed pseudogene. The CDR3 loop spans 16 amino acids. The CDR3 reads CTTELPGTSGHNEQFF. Here the CDR3 DNA reads TGCACCACCGAACTTCCCGGGACTAGCGGTCACAATGAGCAGTTCTTC.

The rearrangement links TRBV28 to TRBJ2-3; the D is unclear. V gave up 2 bases and J gave up 4 bases, with 10 bases separating them. CDR1 is MDHEN, CDR2 SYDVKM, per germline. This CDR3 has 14 amino acids. CDR3 nucleotide sequence: TGTGCCAGCAGTTTAATGGCAGTTTCAGATACGCAGTATTTT. Amino acids: CASSLMAVSDTQYF. Variable domain in full (rest from reference TRBV28 and TRBJ2-3): DVKVTQSSRYLVKRTGEKVFLECVQDMDHENMFWYRQDPGLGLRLIYFSYDVKMKEKGDIPEGYSVSREKKERFSLILESASTNQTSMYLCASSLMAVSDTQYFGPGTRLTVL.

The chain has TRBV5-1 and TRBJ2-7; D may be TRBD1 or TRBD2 (5 bases each). There are 15 residues in the CDR3. Germline CDR1 SGHRS, CDR2 YFSETQ. V dropped 4 bases and J dropped 2 bases, with 16 bases sitting between them. CDR3 coding DNA: TGCGCCAGCAGCAGTACCGGGACGGCCGCCTACGAGCAGTACTTC. It codes for CASSSTGTAAYEQYF.

V is TRBV3-1 and J is TRBJ2-7; perhaps D is TRBD1 or TRBD2 (5 bases each). Germline lookup yields CDR1 LGHDT and CDR2 YNNKEL (reference sequence). This CDR3 has 14 residues. Between the trimmed V and J ends, which lost 4 bases and 2 bases, there was a span of 12 bases. For the CDR3, the DNA is TGTGCCAGCAGCCGATCCGGGACCACCTACGAGCAGTACTTC. Translating it yields CASSRSGTTYEQYF.

V and J are TRBV7-2 and TRBJ2-4, with D uncertain. Trimming cost V 3 bases and J 15 bases, with 18 bases left between them. Germline-derived CDR1 and CDR2 are SGHTA and FQGNSA. The CDR3 runs to 13 residues. The CDR3 DNA is TGTGCCAGCAGCTTCCCCGGTAACCAGTTTCGGTACTTC. It specifies CASSFPGNQFRYF.

The chain joins TRBV2 to TRBJ2-7, with 9 positions matching TRBD1. The V gene end was trimmed by 6 bases and the J gene end by 5 bases; junction bases not matched to a gene: 5. In germline, CDR1 is SNHLY, CDR2 FYNNEI. The CDR3 runs 13 residues. CDR3 nucleotides: TGTGCCAGCAGCGCCGACAGGGGGAACGAGCAGTACTTC. This gives the protein CASSADRGNEQYF.

The chain links TRBV10-2 to TRBJ1-3, with a tentative D call TRBD1 (5 bases). This CDR3 comprises 12 residues. From germline, CDR1 is WSHSY and CDR2 SAAADI. Trimming pared 6 bases from V and 2 bases from J, leaving 5 bases between. As DNA, the CDR3 is TGCGCCAGCAGGGACACTGGAAACACCATATATTTT. Its translation is CASRDTGNTIYF.

The J gene is TRBJ1-1, the V gene TRBV7-2; no reliable D call. This CDR3 comprises 13 residues. Germline lookup yields CDR1 SGHTA and CDR2 FQGNSA. V was shortened by 0 bases and J by 4 bases, with 6 bases between the two germline ends. Written as DNA, the CDR3 is TGTGCCAGCAGCTTAGCACAAAGCACTGAAGCTTTCTTT. Translating gives CASSLAQSTEAFF.

V is TRBV12-3 or TRBV12-4 and J is TRBJ2-5; TRBD2 agrees at 10 bases. The junction had 5 bases not matched to a gene; V was cut back by 8 bases and J by 5 bases. The CDR3 has 13 amino acids. The CDR3, as DNA: TGTGCCAGCGGGCTAGCGGGAGCTGAGACCCAGTACTTC. Translating gives CASGLAGAETQYF.

This rearrangement joins TRBV28 to TRBJ2-1, with 11 bases aligning to TRBD1. The CDR3 has 15 residues. Trimming cost V 2 bases and J 6 bases; bases outside gene matches: 3. The germline V gene encodes CDR1 MDHEN and CDR2 SYDVKM. CDR3 residues: CASSLLGQGGNEQFF. The CDR3 nucleotides are TGTGCCAGCAGTTTACTGGGACAGGGGGGCAATGAGCAGTTCTTC.

This clonotype has only one observation. The V and J genes are TRBV9 and TRBJ1-2; TRBD1 is a possible D gene (5 bases). The CDR3 consists of 14 residues. V lost 3 bases, J lost 8 bases, and 17 bases lay in between. The germline V gene has CDR1 SGDLS and CDR2 YYNGEE. For the CDR3, the DNA is TGTGCCAGCAGCGAGGGGCCCCGGTTTAAGGGCTACACCTTC. Translation: CASSEGPRFKGYTF.

The chain joins TRBV29-1 to TRBJ1-2; D is ambiguous. This CDR3 has 14 amino acids. Germline values: CDR1 SQVTM, CDR2 ANQGSEA. V lost 4 bases to trimming and J lost 0 bases, with 12 bases between them. CDR3 DNA sequence: TGCAGCGTTGTAAAGGACGGAGCTAACTATGGCTACACCTTC. Amino acid sequence: CSVVKDGANYGYTF. The whole variable domain, filled in from reference TRBV29-1 and TRBJ1-2, reads SAVISQKPSRDICQRGTSLTIQCQVDSQVTMMFWYRQQPGQSLTLIATANQGSEATYESGFVIDKFPISRPNLTFSTLTVSNMSPEDSSIYLCSVVKDGANYGYTFGSGTRLTVV.

This chain uses TRBV29-1 with TRBJ1-1; TRBD1 agrees at 11 bases. The CDR3 has 12 residues. Germline-derived CDR1 and CDR2 are SQVTM and ANQGSEA. Trimming took 7 bases from V and 11 from J; bases not matched to a gene: 9. CDR3 bases: TGCAGCGCCCGGGACAGGGGGTTATACGCTTTCTTT. Protein: CSARDRGLYAFF.

The V call is TRBV5-1, the J call TRBJ2-2; no clear D gene. The germline V gene has CDR1 SGHRS and CDR2 YFSETQ. Between the trimmed V and J ends, which lost 0 bases and 1 base, there was a span of 7 bases. The CDR3 is 15 residues long. For the CDR3, the DNA is TGCGCCAGCAGCTTGGTTATCGGGAACACCGGGGAGCTGTTTTTT. Its translation: CASSLVIGNTGELFF. Looking up the rest from reference TRBV5-1 and TRBJ2-2 gives the full variable domain: KAGVTQTPRYLIKTRGQQVTLSCSPISGHRSVSWYQQTPGQGLQFLFEYFSETQRNKGNFPGRFSGRQFSNSRSEMNVSTLELGDSALYLCASSLVIGNTGELFFGEGSRLTVL.

The chain couples TRBV20-1 to TRBJ2-5, with D perhaps matching TRBD1 (5 bases). The V and J ends lost 2 bases and 6 bases respectively, with 13 bases between them. CDR3 length: 13 residues. CDR1 and CDR2 from the germline V gene are DFQATT and SNEGSKA (reference sequence). The CDR3 loop reads CSARSRVVKTQYF. DNA for the CDR3: TGCAGTGCTAGAAGCAGGGTCGTGAAGACCCAGTACTTC.

The genes are TRBV29-1 and TRBJ1-2; perhaps TRBD1 as D (5 bases). The CDR3 length is 13 residues. Trimming removed 6 bases at V and 5 bases at J, with 16 bases between. Germline CDR1 SQVTM, CDR2 ANQGSEA. The CDR3 loop is CSVQVSQGYGYTF. DNA for the CDR3: TGCAGCGTACAGGTCTCCCAAGGGTATGGCTACACCTTC.

This chain links TRBV27 with TRBJ1-2; a weak D match, TRBD1 (5 bases). The CDR3 totals 15 residues. Germline CDR1 MNHEY, CDR2 SMNVEV (reference sequence). V dropped 7 bases and J dropped 7 bases, with 22 bases sitting between them. CDR3 protein: CASTAQVTTPSGYTF. As DNA, the CDR3 is TGTGCCAGCACCGCACAGGTCACGACCCCCTCTGGCTACACCTTC.

Here the CDR3 reads CASSLVREELFF. CDR3 DNA sequence: TGTGCCAGCAGCTTAGTTCGTGAGGAGCTGTTTTTT. V gene TRBV7-9 combines with J gene TRBJ2-2; D uncertain. Trimming left V 1 base short and J 10 bases short, with 7 bases between. Germline V lookup: CDR1 SEHNR, CDR2 FQNEAQ (reference sequence). CDR3 length: 12 amino acids.

The rearrangement uses TRBV2 and TRBJ2-7; 7 bases map to TRBD2. The J segment lost 0 bases and the V segment lost 8 bases, leaving 4 bases of the junction unmatched. Germline lookup yields CDR1 SNHLY and CDR2 FYNNEI. The CDR3 loop spans 13 amino acids. CDR3 coding DNA: TGTGCCAGCCACAGCGGGGCCTCCTACGAGCAGTACTTC. It translates to CASHSGASYEQYF.

The gene calls are TRBV20-1 and TRBJ2-1; 13 bases map to TRBD2. J lost 0 bases, V lost 4 bases, and 12 bases had no gene match. The CDR3 is 19 residues long. CDR1 and CDR2 (germline): DFQATT, SNEGSKA (reference sequence). CDR3 loop: CSAISSGTSGTSSYNEQFF. The CDR3 nucleotides are TGCAGTGCTATATCCTCCGGGACTAGCGGGACTAGCTCCTACAATGAGCAGTTCTTC.

The table lists this clonotype with a few counts. The chain uses TRBV28 and TRBJ2-7; the D gene is possibly TRBD1 (6 bases). V gave up 3 bases and J gave up 0 bases, with 12 bases separating them. Germline CDR1 is MDHEN and CDR2 is SYDVKM. CDR3 length: 15 amino acids. Here the CDR3 DNA reads TGTGCCAGCAGTTTGACAGGCGATAGCTCCTACGAGCAGTACTTC. Its translation: CASSLTGDSSYEQYF.

The V and J genes are TRBV12-3 or TRBV12-4 and TRBJ2-1; 8 nucleotides align to TRBD1. J gave up 14 bases and V 5 bases, and 8 bases lay outside the gene matches. The CDR3 extends over 12 amino acids. CDR3 bases: TGTGCCAGCAGTCTAAGGACAGGGTGGAAGTTCTTC. Translated, it gives CASSLRTGWKFF.

V usage is TRBV19 and J usage is TRBJ2-7; D remains unclear. V was clipped by 3 bases and J by 0 bases, with 9 bases between them. The CDR3 spans 14 residues. The germline V gene encodes CDR1 LNHDA and CDR2 SQIVND (reference sequence). The CDR3 spells CASSITRSSYEQYF. Here the CDR3 DNA reads TGTGCCAGTAGTATTACCAGGAGCTCCTACGAGCAGTACTTC.